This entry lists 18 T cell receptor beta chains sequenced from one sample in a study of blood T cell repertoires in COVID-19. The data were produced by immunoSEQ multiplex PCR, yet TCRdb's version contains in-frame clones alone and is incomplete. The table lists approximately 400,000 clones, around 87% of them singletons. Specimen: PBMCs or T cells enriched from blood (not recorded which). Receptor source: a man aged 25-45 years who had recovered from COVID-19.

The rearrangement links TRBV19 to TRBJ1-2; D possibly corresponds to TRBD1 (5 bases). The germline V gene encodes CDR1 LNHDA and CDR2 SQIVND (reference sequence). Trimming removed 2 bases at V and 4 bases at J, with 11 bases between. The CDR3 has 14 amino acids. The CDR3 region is CASSIRQSSYGYTF. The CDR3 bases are TGTGCCAGTAGTATACGACAGTCCTCCTATGGCTACACCTTC.

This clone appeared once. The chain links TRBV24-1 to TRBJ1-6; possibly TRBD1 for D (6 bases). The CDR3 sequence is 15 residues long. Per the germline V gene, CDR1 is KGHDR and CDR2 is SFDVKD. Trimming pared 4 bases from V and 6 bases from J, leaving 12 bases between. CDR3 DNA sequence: TGTGCCACCAGTGACCAACAGGGCGGTAATTCACCCCTCCACTTT. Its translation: CATSDQQGGNSPLHF.

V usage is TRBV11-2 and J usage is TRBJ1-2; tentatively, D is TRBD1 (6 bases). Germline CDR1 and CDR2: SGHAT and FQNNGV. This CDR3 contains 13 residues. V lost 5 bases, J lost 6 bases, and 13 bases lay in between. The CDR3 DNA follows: TGTGCCAGCAGCCAACAGGGTTGGAATGGCTACACCTTC. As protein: CASSQQGWNGYTF. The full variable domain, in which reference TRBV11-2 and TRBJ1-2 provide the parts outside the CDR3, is EAGVAQSPRYKIIEKRQSVAFWCNPISGHATLYWYQQILGQGPKLLIQFQNNGVVDDSQLPKDRFSAERLKGVDSTLKIQPAKLEDSAVYLCASSQQGWNGYTFGSGTRLTVV.

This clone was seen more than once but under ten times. CDR3 DNA sequence: TGTGCCAGCAGTTATTTCAGGGAACTCTCTGGAAACACCATATATTTT. Translation gives CASSYFRELSGNTIYF. The chain employs TRBV6-6 and TRBJ1-3, with a tentative D call TRBD1 (5 bases). The CDR3 covers 16 residues. The V gene's germline CDR1 is MNHNY and CDR2 SVGAGI (reference sequence). V was pared by 3 bases and J by 0 bases, with 12 bases between.

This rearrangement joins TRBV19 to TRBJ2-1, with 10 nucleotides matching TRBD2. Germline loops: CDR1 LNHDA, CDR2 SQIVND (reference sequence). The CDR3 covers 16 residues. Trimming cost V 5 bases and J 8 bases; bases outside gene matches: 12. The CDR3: CASSPNRAGGFDEQFF. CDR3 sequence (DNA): TGTGCCAGTAGTCCTAACCGAGCGGGGGGGTTTGATGAGCAGTTCTTC.

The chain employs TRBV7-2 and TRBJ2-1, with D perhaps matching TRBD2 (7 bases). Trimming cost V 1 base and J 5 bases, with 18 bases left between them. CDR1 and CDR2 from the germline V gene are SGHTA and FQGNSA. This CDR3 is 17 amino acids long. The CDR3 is CASSLGSGGGVNNEQFF. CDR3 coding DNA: TGTGCCAGCAGCTTAGGTTCGGGGGGCGGGGTAAACAATGAGCAGTTCTTC.

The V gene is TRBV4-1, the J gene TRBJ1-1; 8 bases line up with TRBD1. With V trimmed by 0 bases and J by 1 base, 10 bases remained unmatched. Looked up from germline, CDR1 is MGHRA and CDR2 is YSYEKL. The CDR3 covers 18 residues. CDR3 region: CASSQDPDRALTNTEAFF. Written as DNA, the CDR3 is TGCGCCAGCAGCCAAGATCCGGACAGGGCTCTAACGAACACTGAAGCTTTCTTT.

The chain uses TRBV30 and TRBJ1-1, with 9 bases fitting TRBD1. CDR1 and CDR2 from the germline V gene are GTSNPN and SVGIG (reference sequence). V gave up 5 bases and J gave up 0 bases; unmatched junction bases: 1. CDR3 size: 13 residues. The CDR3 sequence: CAWDRGLNTEAFF. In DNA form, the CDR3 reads TGTGCCTGGGACAGGGGGTTGAACACTGAAGCTTTCTTT.

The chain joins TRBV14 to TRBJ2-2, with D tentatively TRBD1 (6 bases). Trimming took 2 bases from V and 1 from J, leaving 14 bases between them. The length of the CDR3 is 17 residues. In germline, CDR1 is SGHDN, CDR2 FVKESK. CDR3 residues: CASSQWPGQRNTGELFF. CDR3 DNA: TGTGCCAGCAGCCAATGGCCGGGACAAAGGAACACCGGGGAGCTGTTTTTT.

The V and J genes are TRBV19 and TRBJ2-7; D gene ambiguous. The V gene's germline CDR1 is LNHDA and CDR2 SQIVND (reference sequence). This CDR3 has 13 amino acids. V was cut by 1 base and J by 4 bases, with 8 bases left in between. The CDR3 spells CASSIGLEYEQYF. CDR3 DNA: TGTGCCAGTAGTATAGGACTGGAGTACGAGCAGTACTTC. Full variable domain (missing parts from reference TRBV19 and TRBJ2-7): DGGITQSPKYLFRKEGQNVTLSCEQNLNHDAMYWYRQDPGQGLRLIYYSQIVNDFQKGDIAEGYSVSREKKESFPLTVTSAQKNPTAFYLCASSIGLEYEQYFGPGTRLTVT.

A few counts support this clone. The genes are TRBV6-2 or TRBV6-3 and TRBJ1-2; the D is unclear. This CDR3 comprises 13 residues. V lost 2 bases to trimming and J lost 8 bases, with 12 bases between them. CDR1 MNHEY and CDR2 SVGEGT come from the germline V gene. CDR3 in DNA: TGTGCCAGCAGTTACCCTTCGAGGAGCGGCTACACCTTC. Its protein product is CASSYPSRSGYTF.

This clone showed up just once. The CDR3 DNA sequence: TGTGCCAGCAGCTCGACTAGCGGAGACGAGCAGTACTTC. It encodes CASSSTSGDEQYF. J is TRBJ2-7 and V is TRBV5-4, with 9 nucleotides matching TRBD2. Germline CDR1 is SGHNT and CDR2 is YYREEE (reference sequence). CDR3 size: 13 residues. V was pared by 3 bases and J by 5 bases, with 3 bases of the junction left unmatched.

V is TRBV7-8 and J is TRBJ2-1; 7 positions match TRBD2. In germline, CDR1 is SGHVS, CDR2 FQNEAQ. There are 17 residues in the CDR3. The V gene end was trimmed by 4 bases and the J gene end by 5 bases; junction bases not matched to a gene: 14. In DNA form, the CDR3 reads TGTGCCAGCAGCTCCCCTCCGGCGCTAGCGGATAACAATGAGCAGTTCTTC. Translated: CASSSPPALADNNEQFF.

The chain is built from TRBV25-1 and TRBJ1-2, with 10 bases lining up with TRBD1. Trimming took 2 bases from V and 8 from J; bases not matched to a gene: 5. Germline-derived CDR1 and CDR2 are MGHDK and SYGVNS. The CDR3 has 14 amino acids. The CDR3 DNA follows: TGTGCCAGCAGTGAACCCGGACAGGGGGTGGGCTACACCTTC. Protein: CASSEPGQGVGYTF.

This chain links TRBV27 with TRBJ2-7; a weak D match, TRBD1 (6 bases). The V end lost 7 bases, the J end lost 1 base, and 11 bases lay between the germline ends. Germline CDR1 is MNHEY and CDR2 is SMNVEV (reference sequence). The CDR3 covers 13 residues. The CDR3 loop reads CASTKTGSYEQYF. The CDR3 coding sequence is TGTGCCAGCACCAAGACAGGATCCTACGAGCAGTACTTC.

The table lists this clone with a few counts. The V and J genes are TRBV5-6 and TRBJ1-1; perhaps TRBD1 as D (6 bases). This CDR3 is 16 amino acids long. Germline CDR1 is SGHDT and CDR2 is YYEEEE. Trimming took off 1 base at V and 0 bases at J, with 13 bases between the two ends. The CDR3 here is CASSLWGRRVNTEAFF. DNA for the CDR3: TGTGCCAGCAGCTTGTGGGGGCGACGTGTGAACACTGAAGCTTTCTTT. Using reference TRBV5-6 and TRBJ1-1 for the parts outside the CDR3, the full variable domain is DAGVTQSPTHLIKTRGQQVTLRCSPKSGHDTVSWYQQALGQGPQFIFQYYEEEERQRGNFPDRFSGHQFPNYSSELNVNALLLGDSALYLCASSLWGRRVNTEAFFGQGTRLTVV.

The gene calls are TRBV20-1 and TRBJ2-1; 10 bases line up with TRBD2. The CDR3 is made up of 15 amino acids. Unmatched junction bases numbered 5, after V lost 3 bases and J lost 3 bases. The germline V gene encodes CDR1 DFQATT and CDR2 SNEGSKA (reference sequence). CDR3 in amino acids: CSASSAGGDYNEQFF. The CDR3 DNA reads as TGCAGTGCTAGTTCAGCGGGGGGGGACTACAATGAGCAGTTCTTC.

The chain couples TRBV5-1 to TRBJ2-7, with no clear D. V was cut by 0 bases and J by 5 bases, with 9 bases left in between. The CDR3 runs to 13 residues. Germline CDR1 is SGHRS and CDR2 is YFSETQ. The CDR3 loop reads CASSLGQLDEQYF. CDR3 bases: TGCGCCAGCAGCTTGGGACAACTGGACGAGCAGTACTTC.